Below, 20 T cell receptor beta chains from the same sample are listed, as sequenced in a study of CD8 T cells in Susac syndrome. The authors reverse transcribed about 0.5 to 1 ug RNA with random hexamers. TCRdb re-derived calls from the immunoSEQ multiplex PCR reads in MiXCR, one entry per CDR3 protein. This table has under 350,000 distinct CDR3 sequences, just over 90% appearing once. The sequencing input was CD4+ T cells from PBMCs. The origin of the receptors is a human donor with multiple sclerosis.

The CDR3 DNA reads TGCAGTGCTAGAGACCCTTTGCAGGGTGCCAACACCGGGGAGCTGTTTTTT. It is translated as CSARDPLQGANTGELFF. The V gene is TRBV20-1, the J gene TRBJ2-2, with D perhaps TRBD1 (5 bases). The germline CDR1 and CDR2 sequences are DFQATT and SNEGSKA (reference sequence). V gave up 0 bases and J gave up 2 bases, with 16 bases separating them. The CDR3 has 17 residues.

The chain recombines TRBV7-2 with TRBJ1-4; tentative D call: TRBD1 (6 bases). V lost 5 bases, J lost 7 bases, and 14 bases lay in between. Germline-derived CDR1 and CDR2 are SGHTA and FQGNSA. This CDR3 comprises 14 residues. The CDR3 loop reads CASSPQGLSEKLFF. CDR3 DNA: TGTGCCAGCAGCCCGCAGGGGTTGAGTGAAAAACTGTTTTTT.

CDR3 in amino acids: CASSRTGPGHQTQYF. CDR3 DNA: TGTGCCAGCAGTCGAACAGGGCCTGGGCACCAGACCCAGTACTTC. The chain combines TRBV6-1 with TRBJ2-5; TRBD1 is a possible D gene (6 bases). Germline V gene sequence: CDR1 MNHNS, CDR2 SASEGT. The CDR3 sequence is 15 residues long. Trimming pared 5 bases from V and 6 bases from J, leaving 19 bases between.

Comment on this clonotype: The germline gene is not matched at one end of the junction; a read error may be the cause. This chain connects TRBV12-3 or TRBV12-4 to TRBJ2-2; D is possibly TRBD1 or TRBD2 (7 bases each). The CDR3 spans 13 residues. The CDR3 loop reads CASGTVLGGVLFF. The DNA for the CDR3 is TGTGCCAGCGGGACAGTTCTTGGGGGGGTGCTGTTTTTT.

The V gene is TRBV12-3 or TRBV12-4, the J gene TRBJ1-1; D not certain. V was trimmed by 5 bases and J by 1 base, leaving 11 bases between them. The CDR3 spans 14 residues. For the CDR3, the DNA is TGTGCCAGCAGTGGCCCCCCGAAGAACACTGAAGCTTTCTTT. Translating it yields CASSGPPKNTEAFF.

The chain couples TRBV12-3 or TRBV12-4 to TRBJ2-1, with 11 bases identical to TRBD1. V was clipped by 2 bases and J by 8 bases; unmatched bases: 8. CDR3 length: 16 residues. CDR3 sequence reads: CASSLNPGQGAYEQFF. As DNA, the CDR3 is TGTGCCAGCAGTTTAAACCCCGGACAGGGGGCATATGAGCAGTTCTTC.

The chain links TRBV19 to TRBJ1-5; D perhaps matches TRBD1 (5 bases). Germline values: CDR1 LNHDA, CDR2 SQIVND (reference sequence). The CDR3 has 19 amino acids. V was cut by 4 bases and J by 0 bases, with 22 bases left in between. CDR3 protein: CASSTDPGGWGYSNQPQHF. In DNA, the CDR3 is TGTGCCAGTAGTACCGACCCCGGGGGTTGGGGGTATAGCAATCAGCCCCAGCATTTT.

The rearrangement joins TRBV3-1 to TRBJ2-7; TRBD2 matches 9 bases. V was clipped by 3 bases and J by 7 bases; unmatched bases: 7. The CDR3 has 14 amino acids. The germline CDR1 and CDR2 sequences are LGHDT and YNNKEL (reference sequence). The DNA for the CDR3 is TGTGCCAGCAGCCAGGTAGCGGGAGCGGGGGAGCAGTACTTC. This sequence encodes CASSQVAGAGEQYF.

This chain connects TRBV7-2 to TRBJ1-2; 8 bases are a match to TRBD1. V lost 5 bases and J lost 4; bases outside the gene matches: 12. This CDR3 has 16 residues. The V gene's germline CDR1 is SGHTA and CDR2 FQGNSA. CDR3 sequence reads: CASSPDRVVAVYGYTF. The CDR3 DNA reads as TGTGCCAGCAGCCCGGACAGGGTCGTAGCTGTCTATGGCTACACCTTC. Full variable domain (rest looked up from reference TRBV7-2 and TRBJ1-2): GAGVSQSPSNKVTEKGKDVELRCDPISGHTALYWYRQSLGQGLEFLIYFQGNSAPDKSGLPSDRFSAERTGGSVSTLTIQRTQQEDSAVYLCASSPDRVVAVYGYTFGSGTRLTVV.

The chain employs TRBV27 and TRBJ2-2; tentatively, D is TRBD1 (6 bases). Trimming shortened V by 5 bases and J by 4 bases, and 14 bases separated the two germline ends. From germline, CDR1 is MNHEY and CDR2 SMNVEV (reference sequence). The CDR3 spans 15 residues. This CDR3 is CASSPDRTGTGELFF. The CDR3 DNA reads TGTGCCAGCAGTCCCGACAGGACGGGCACCGGGGAGCTGTTTTTT.

This clonotype appeared a single time. The CDR3 DNA reads as TGTGCCAGCAGCCCAAAACGTAGGGTTGGAGATACGCAGTATTTT. Translating gives CASSPKRRVGDTQYF. V gene TRBV7-9 combines with J gene TRBJ2-3, with D unclear. V lost 5 bases and J 5 bases, leaving 17 bases between the germline ends. The CDR3 runs 15 residues. Germline V gives CDR1 SEHNR, CDR2 FQNEAQ (reference sequence).

V gene TRBV2 combines with J gene TRBJ1-2; no firm D call. Germline-derived CDR1 and CDR2 are SNHLY and FYNNEI. With 0 bases removed from V and 2 bases from J, the gap between germline ends came to 7 bases. The CDR3 extends over 14 amino acids. The CDR3, as DNA: TGTGCCAGCAGTGAAGCGCTTAGCAACTATGGCTACACCTTC. Translated: CASSEALSNYGYTF. The entire variable domain, with the rest obtained from reference TRBV2 and TRBJ1-2, is as follows: EPEVTQTPSHQVTQMGQEVILRCVPISNHLYFYWYRQILGQKVEFLVSFYNNEISEKSEIFDDQFSVERPDGSNFTLKIRSTKLEDSAMYFCASSEALSNYGYTFGSGTRLTVV.

This CDR3 is CASSRGPAYEQYF. The CDR3 region has the DNA TGCGCCAGCAGTCGCGGACCAGCCTACGAGCAGTACTTC. The gene calls are TRBV5-1 and TRBJ2-7, with D hard to call. The V gene lost 5 bases and the J gene lost 2 bases, with 11 bases spanning the gap. This CDR3 spans 13 amino acids. The germline V gene encodes CDR1 SGHRS and CDR2 YFSETQ.

The J gene is TRBJ2-7, the V gene TRBV27; D is undetermined. This CDR3 spans 16 amino acids. Germline V gives CDR1 MNHEY, CDR2 SMNVEV (reference sequence). V was trimmed by 7 bases and J by 6 bases, leaving 25 bases between them. CDR3 residues: CASTPVGDRRTGEQYF. Written as DNA, the CDR3 is TGTGCCAGCACCCCGGTTGGAGACCGTAGAACGGGCGAGCAGTACTTC.

The table lists this clonotype with a count of one. CDR3 loop: CASSRPGQGRNEQFF. The CDR3 bases are TGTGCCAGCAGTAGGCCGGGACAGGGCAGGAATGAGCAGTTCTTC. The chain recombines TRBV6-2 or TRBV6-3 with TRBJ2-1, with 9 positions matching TRBD1. The CDR3 covers 15 residues. Germline CDR1 and CDR2: MNHEY and SVGEGT. The ends lost 5 bases at V and 7 bases at J; junction bases unmatched: 9.

The rearrangement joins TRBV6-6 to TRBJ2-3; TRBD1 aligns across 7 bases. CDR3 length: 15 amino acids. After removal of 2 bases from V and 6 bases from J, the junction contained 8 bases not matched to a gene. CDR1 is MNHNY, CDR2 SVGAGI, per germline (reference sequence). The CDR3 DNA reads as TGTGCCAGCAGTTACGCGGACAGGAATGAGGATACGCAGTATTTT. Its translation: CASSYADRNEDTQYF.

The chain combines TRBV11-1 with TRBJ1-4; 9 bases are a match to TRBD1. Germline trimming cut 1 base from V and 8 bases from J; bases unmatched to any gene: 23. Germline loops: CDR1 SGHAT, CDR2 FQDESV (reference sequence). The CDR3 has 21 amino acids. The CDR3 loop reads CASSLGRLTGTGRMVIEKLFF. For the CDR3, the DNA is TGTGCCAGCAGCTTAGGGAGGCTAACCGGGACAGGGCGGATGGTGATCGAAAAACTGTTTTTT.

DNA of the CDR3: TGCAGCGTTGTAAGGGGTGGGGGAAAACTGTTTTTT. Its protein product is CSVVRGGGKLFF. This chain uses TRBV29-1 with TRBJ1-4; perhaps TRBD1 as D (5 bases). The CDR3 runs 12 residues. Looked up from germline, CDR1 is SQVTM and CDR2 is ANQGSEA. V was cut by 4 bases and J by 10 bases, with 13 bases left in between. Drawing the rest from reference TRBV29-1 and TRBJ1-4, the complete variable domain is SAVISQKPSRDICQRGTSLTIQCQVDSQVTMMFWYRQQPGQSLTLIATANQGSEATYESGFVIDKFPISRPNLTFSTLTVSNMSPEDSSIYLCSVVRGGGKLFFGSGTQLSVL.

The genes are TRBV19 and TRBJ1-4, with 8 bases fitting TRBD1. Germline V gives CDR1 LNHDA, CDR2 SQIVND (reference sequence). The CDR3 loop spans 14 amino acids. The trim removed 1 base at V and 8 bases at J, leaving 3 bases unmatched. CDR3 region: CASSIGTGMEKLFF. CDR3 bases: TGTGCCAGTAGTATAGGGACAGGGATGGAAAAACTGTTTTTT.

This clonotype showed up just once. This chain uses TRBV6-6 with TRBJ1-4; D possibly corresponds to TRBD1 (5 bases). V lost 0 bases and J lost 4, with 12 bases in between. The CDR3 loop spans 16 amino acids. Germline CDR1 MNHNY, CDR2 SVGAGI (reference sequence). Here the CDR3 reads CASSYSTGGGNEKLFF. In nucleotides, the CDR3 is TGTGCCAGCAGTTACTCTACCGGGGGGGGTAATGAAAAACTGTTTTTT.